A selection of T cell receptor beta chains follows, all from one sample in a study of beta chain features in type 1 diabetes. Here immunoSEQ multiplex PCR was the method, and the copy in TCRdb shows in-frame clones only, minus some. The table shows almost 350,000 clones, with 9.3% occurring only once. Material: central memory CD4+ T cells from blood. The receptors come from a young man with type 1 diabetes. CDR3s include the opening cysteine and the closing phenylalanine or tryptophan. A D gene is named only where the DNA matches it firmly. Clone size is stated in some rows and not others, as once, few, many or a class when expanded.

d_gene	v_gene	j_gene	abundance	CDR3nt	CDR3aa
TRBD1	TRBV25-1	TRBJ2-7	many	TGTGCCAGCAAGGGACAGGCCCCGACGGAGCAGTACTTC	CASKGQAPTEQYF
NA	TRBV9	TRBJ2-4	few	TGTGCCAGCAGCACTCGGGGGGATCTACAGGGCAACATTCAGTACTTC	CASSTRGDLQGNIQYF
NA	TRBV7-9	TRBJ2-7	many	TGTGCCAGCAGCTCGGACACATACGAGCAGTACTTC	CASSSDTYEQYF
TRBD2	TRBV10-3	TRBJ2-3	few	TGTGCCATCAGTGCCCTCAAGCGGGGGGGACAAGATACGCAGTATTTT	CAISALKRGGQDTQYF
TRBD2	TRBV5-1	TRBJ2-1	NA	TGCGCCAGCAGTTTTCGCGGGACTACTAGCGGGGGAAACAATGAGCAGTTCTTC	CASSFRGTTSGGNNEQFF
TRBD1	TRBV19	TRBJ1-1	NA	TGTGCCAGTAGTCCGTCCGCTGGACAGGGATACACTGAAGCTTTCTTT	CASSPSAGQGYTEAFF
NA	TRBV5-4	TRBJ2-7	NA	TGTGCCAGCAGCTCCTCAGGGGCCTACGAGCAGTACTTC	CASSSSGAYEQYF
NA	TRBV5-1	TRBJ2-5	NA	TGCGCCAGCAGCTTGGCCGGAATCGAAGAGACCCAGTACTTC	CASSLAGIEETQYF
NA	TRBV27	TRBJ2-1	few	TGTGCCAGCAGTTTGGGCAGGGTCAGTGAGCAGTTCTTC	CASSLGRVSEQFF
TRBD1	TRBV27	TRBJ1-4	few	TGTGCCAGTGGTGGACAGGATGCAACTAATGAAAAACTGTTTTTT	CASGGQDATNEKLFF
TRBD1	TRBV11-2	TRBJ2-1	few	TGTGCCAGCAGCCCAGGGGGTTACAATGAGCAGTTCTTC	CASSPGGYNEQFF
NA	TRBV19	TRBJ1-5	few	TGTGCCAGTAGCCCTCGCGGTGTGAATAATCAGCCCCAGCATTTT	CASSPRGVNNQPQHF
TRBD2	TRBV30	TRBJ2-3	NA	TGTGCCTGGGCGCGGGGGTGGGGCACAGATACGCAGTATTTT	CAWARGWGTDTQYF
NA	TRBV7-2	TRBJ1-2	NA	TGTGCCAGCAGCCCTTATAAGGAGGACTATGGCTACACCTTC	CASSPYKEDYGYTF
NA	TRBV6-6	TRBJ2-3	NA	TGTGCCAGCAGACCAACGGCCACCACAGATACGCAGTATTTT	CASRPTATTDTQYF
TRBD1	TRBV10-3	TRBJ2-7	NA	TGTGCCATCAGTGAACAGGGACAGGGGGACGAGCAGTACTTC	CAISEQGQGDEQYF
NA	TRBV11-2	TRBJ2-1	many	TGTGCCAGCAGCTCAATCACAGGCCCCTACAATGAGCAGTTCTTC	CASSSITGPYNEQFF
NA	TRBV7-9	TRBJ2-7	NA	TGTGCCAGCAGCCCCATGGGGCACGAGCAGTACTTC	CASSPMGHEQYF
TRBD1	TRBV11-2	TRBJ1-2	few	TGTGCCAGCAGCTTAATGAGGGCAGGGGGCGATGGCTACACCTTC	CASSLMRAGGDGYTF
NA	TRBV29-1	TRBJ2-5	few	TGCAGCGTTACATCCTCGACAGGCCACCAAGAGACCCAGTACTTC	CSVTSSTGHQETQYF
NA	TRBV19	TRBJ2-3	NA	TGTGCCAGTAGCCTCCCGCGGCGGGGCACAGATACGCAGTATTTT	CASSLPRRGTDTQYF
NA	TRBV28	TRBJ1-5	NA	TGTGCCAGCAGTGGCATGAGCAATCAGCCCCAGCATTTT	CASSGMSNQPQHF
NA	TRBV30	TRBJ1-3	few	TGTGCCTGGAGTGTTGTGGACCCCTCCTCTGGAAACACCATATATTTT	CAWSVVDPSSGNTIYF
NA	TRBV18	TRBJ1-1	NA	TGTGCCAGCTCACGCCTAAGGTCGGACACTGAAGCTTTCTTT	CASSRLRSDTEAFF
TRBD1	TRBV10-2	TRBJ1-1	NA	TGCGCCAGCAGTCTACAGGGGAGTACTGAAGCTTTCTTT	CASSLQGSTEAFF
NA	TRBV5-1	TRBJ1-1	NA	TGCGCCAGCAGCTTGGAGGGGGAGAACACTGAAGCTTTCTTT	CASSLEGENTEAFF
TRBD1	TRBV11-3	TRBJ2-2	few	TGTGCCAGCAGCCCCGGACAGGGAAACACCGGGGAGCTGTTTTTT	CASSPGQGNTGELFF
TRBD1	TRBV10-1	TRBJ2-4	NA	TGCGCCAGCAGTGAGAAAAGGGGGCCGGAGTACTTC	CASSEKRGPEYF
NA	TRBV6-5	TRBJ2-1	NA	TGTGCCAGCAGTTACTCTAGCAATGAGCAGTTCTTC	CASSYSSNEQFF
NA	TRBV20-1	TRBJ2-4	NA	TGCAGTGCTCAGGACCGGGGCATTCAGTACTTC	CSAQDRGIQYF
TRBD1	TRBV7-6	TRBJ1-1	NA	TGTGCCAGCACCCTGCAGGGGGACGCGGGGGAAGCTTTCTTT	CASTLQGDAGEAFF
NA	TRBV19	TRBJ1-2	NA	TGTGCCAGTAGTATAGGGCAGGTCTCCTATGGCTACACCTTC	CASSIGQVSYGYTF
TRBD2	TRBV29-1	TRBJ2-7	NA	TGCAGCGTTGATGTGACTAGCGGGACGAATTACGAGCAGTACTTC	CSVDVTSGTNYEQYF
NA	TRBV4-2	TRBJ1-6	few	TGTGCCAGCAGCCAGGGGGAGGGGTTTAATTCACCCCTCCACTTT	CASSQGEGFNSPLHF
TRBD1	TRBV15	TRBJ2-6	few	TGTGCCACCAGCAGTGGACAGGGGTACTCTGGGGCCAACGTCCTGACTTTC	CATSSGQGYSGANVLTF
TRBD1	TRBV30	TRBJ1-5	NA	TGTGCCTGGAGTGTATTCTGGCAGGGGGCATGGCAGCCCCAGCATTTT	CAWSVFWQGAWQPQHF
NA	TRBV21-1	TRBJ2-4	few	TGTGCCAGCAGCAAAGCCGGGACGGGTACCTATGGGATAGACATTCAGTACTTC	CASSKAGTGTYGIDIQYF
NA	TRBV18	TRBJ1-1	NA	TGTGCCAGCTCACCAGGGGACGCTGAAGCTTTCTTT	CASSPGDAEAFF
NA	TRBV19	TRBJ1-4	NA	TGTGCCAGTAGCCCGGTGGCAGGGCGAGAAAAACTGTTTTTT	CASSPVAGREKLFF
TRBD1	TRBV25-1	TRBJ2-5	many	TGTGCCAGCAGTGAATTGGACAGGGGGAGGCAAGAGACCCAGTACTTC	CASSELDRGRQETQYF
NA	TRBV30	TRBJ1-3	NA	TGTGCCTGGAGTGTACAGAGCTCTGGAAACACCATATATTTT	CAWSVQSSGNTIYF
NA	TRBV27	TRBJ2-4	NA	TGTGCCAGCAGTCCGCAGACGGGCCGGTCAGCCAAAAACATTCAGTACTTC	CASSPQTGRSAKNIQYF
NA	TRBV7-9	TRBJ1-1	NA	TGTGCCAGCAGCAAGGCCGCGGGAGTTAACACTGAAGCTTTCTTT	CASSKAAGVNTEAFF
NA	TRBV29-1	TRBJ1-5	NA	TGCAGCGTTCCCTCGGGACAAGTCATCAATCAGCCCCAGCATTTT	CSVPSGQVINQPQHF
NA	TRBV4-3	TRBJ1-1	few	TGCGCCAGCAGCCAAGACCGGGTCGTGGCGGGCACTGAAGCTTTCTTT	CASSQDRVVAGTEAFF
NA	TRBV10-3	TRBJ2-3	few	TGTGCCACCTCGGACAGCACAGATACGCAGTATTTT	CATSDSTDTQYF
TRBD2	TRBV2	TRBJ2-7	NA	TGTGCCAGCAGTCTCAGCGGGGGGTATTACTTC	CASSLSGGYYF
NA	TRBV4-3	TRBJ2-5	NA	TGCGCCAGCAGCCAAGCCCTGGGGGAATTGGAGACCCAGTACTTC	CASSQALGELETQYF
NA	TRBV9	TRBJ1-1	NA	TGTGCCAGCAGCGTTGAGGGGACCGCAGCTTTCTTT	CASSVEGTAAFF
NA	TRBV29-1	TRBJ1-5	few	TGCAGCGTCCGAGGGAATGCCGGCGATCAGCCCCAGCATTTT	CSVRGNAGDQPQHF
NA	TRBV4-3	TRBJ2-3	few	TGCGCCAGCAGCCAAGGGGGCTTGGCAAATACGCAGTATTTT	CASSQGGLANTQYF
TRBD1	TRBV27	TRBJ2-7	few	TGTGCCAGCAGTCGAGGGACAGGGGCCTACGAGCAGTACTTC	CASSRGTGAYEQYF